One sample yielded the 3 T cell receptor beta chains listed below, sequenced in a study of T cell changes during pregnancy in multiple sclerosis. Using immunoSEQ multiplex PCR, the repertoire was profiled, and TCRdb retains in-frame clones only, with some absent. The sample includes approximately 23,000 clones, around 90% of them seen just once. Sequences were derived from CD4+ T cells from peripheral blood mononuclear cells, sampled in the third trimester of pregnancy. Receptor source: a female donor in good health, enrolled as a control in a pregnancy study.

The chain carries TRBV7-2 and TRBJ2-1; weak D call: TRBD2 (5 bases). CDR3 length: 14 residues. Germline lookup yields CDR1 SGHTA and CDR2 FQGNSA. V gave up 5 bases and J gave up 8 bases, with 16 bases separating them. CDR3 bases: TGTGCCAGCAGCCCCCCCCCGGGGATGTATGAGCAGTTCTTC. Protein product: CASSPPPGMYEQFF. The full variable domain, its missing parts supplied by reference TRBV7-2 and TRBJ2-1, is GAGVSQSPSNKVTEKGKDVELRCDPISGHTALYWYRQSLGQGLEFLIYFQGNSAPDKSGLPSDRFSAERTGGSVSTLTIQRTQQEDSAVYLCASSPPPGMYEQFFGPGTRLTVL.

This sequence joins TRBV9 and TRBJ2-3; TRBD2 might be the D (6 bases). This CDR3 contains 13 residues. Germline V gene sequence: CDR1 SGDLS, CDR2 YYNGEE. Trimming took 2 bases from V and 4 from J, leaving 8 bases between them. Written as DNA, the CDR3 is TGTGCCAGCAGCGTGGGCGGGGCAGATACGCAGTATTTT. Translation: CASSVGGADTQYF.

V usage is TRBV10-2 and J usage is TRBJ2-3; 8 bases are shared with TRBD1. Germline lookup yields CDR1 WSHSY and CDR2 SAAADI. V dropped 2 bases and J dropped 1; count of bases not matched to a gene: 2. This CDR3 has 15 residues. CDR3: CASSETGQGTDTQYF. Here the CDR3 DNA reads TGCGCCAGCAGTGAGACGGGACAGGGCACAGATACGCAGTATTTT.